Reported below is one T cell receptor (beta chain). This clone's antigen is unknown. The record has no base qualities; no much larger clone is one base away. This sample includes further DNA sequences coding for the same CDR3. This sample was taken from a study of Ad26.COV2.S vaccination and SARS-CoV-2 variants (dated by TCRdb to 2020 to 2022). Concerning the study at large: Vaccine-arm donors were drawn from COV1001, a multicentre, randomized, double-blind, placebo-controlled phase I-IIa trial of Ad26.COV2.S in healthy adults. Ad26.COV2.S was given intramuscularly at 5x10^10 or 1x10^11 viral particles, as a single shot or as two shots 56 days apart. Sequencing of the TCRbeta repertoire served to evaluate the specificity and breadth of SARS-CoV-2-reactive T cell receptors following Ad26.COV2.S vaccination. A total of around 32 samples were included in the TCR-sequenced set, comprising roughly 19 Ad26.COV2.S vaccine recipients, 5 placebo recipients and 8 SARS-CoV-2 convalescent individuals. Trial participants were randomized into five groups of five: low-dose or high-dose Ad26.COV2.S given once or twice, or placebo on both occasions. Throughout the experiments and outcome assessment, investigators stayed blinded to trial group allocation.

The immunoSEQ Assay was the method used to sequence TCRbeta CDR3 regions. After extraction, genomic DNA underwent amplification by bias-controlled multiplex PCR, followed by high-throughput sequencing. Per the original workflow: Collapsing and filtering of sequences were performed to quantify the absolute abundance of each unique TCRbeta CDR3 region. T cell fraction was estimated by normalization of TCRbeta template counts to usable DNA, with usable DNA being measured through amplification of reference genes present in all nucleated cells. Repertoire TCRs were annotated as SARS-CoV-2-specific when V gene, CDR3 amino acid sequence and J gene were exactly matched to a known reactive TCR set. The reference SARS-CoV-2 TCR set was derived from MIRA and filtered for enrichment in COVID-19-positive ImmuneCODE repertoires, a step that removed public or cross-reactive TCRs. Drawing on the MIRA antigens, annotated TCRs were analysed further at the level of specific ORF or position within ORF. Breadth was defined as the number of annotated unique rearrangements divided by the total number of unique productive rearrangements, and depth was defined as the summed frequency of the annotated unique rearrangements. Two-sided Wilcoxon rank-sum tests were applied when comparing TCR breadth between groups. The table comes from immuneACCESS by way of TCRdb, which keeps in-frame sequences with V and J called. Part of the clones is missing from these tables; in studies checked, under half for an unresolved V gene and the rest for unknown reasons. V and J calls and clone size follow that table, whereas D and trimming were derived from the DNA. The sample yields about 680,000 clones; more than 80% were counted once. The top ten constitute about 1.5% of the sample.

A distance of 10 bases separates the germline ends of V and J, which lose 5 bases and 1 base respectively. The CDR3, cysteine through phenylalanine, is 14 amino acids long. Only the CDR3 DNA is retained, 42 bases long and in frame from the first base. Based on the germline V gene (reference sequence), the CDR1 and CDR2 sequences are LNHDA and SQIVND. Overall results and qualifications from the work: After vaccination, spike-specific CD8+ and CD4+ T cell responses were reported to show substantial breadth. The study was not powered to compare responses between vaccine doses or regimens. Higher spike-specific TCR breadth was observed in Ad26.COV2.S recipients than in placebo recipients (P = 0.0014). According to the authors, total T cell responses may have been underestimated by the TCR breadth and depth analyses. Comparable non-spike TCR breadth was observed between vaccine and placebo recipients, consistent with only spike being contained in the vaccine.

Interpreted using the paper, the treatment or condition label stands for: about 20 received Ad26.COV2.S at low or high dose, single or two shots; about five received placebo; per-sample allocation not given. For vaccine and placebo recipients, repertoires were sequenced using samples collected on day 63 after the first injection. Between 29 July and 7 August 2020, Cohort 1b enrolled 20 to 30 adults aged 18-55 years at one site in Boston, USA. Ad26.COV2.S was a replication-incompetent adenovirus type 26 vector expressing a prefusion-stabilized SARS-CoV-2 spike protein from the original Wuhan strain.

Specimen: peripheral blood, collected in a trial of Ad26.COV2.S vaccine versus placebo. This clonotype was sampled from a person aged 18 to 65 who received the Ad26.COV2.S COVID-19 vaccine or a placebo. The chain is assembled from TRBV19 and TRBJ2-3; the D segment might be TRBD1 or TRBD2, since each matches 6 bases. Here is the DNA: TGTGCCAGTAGTCGGGGGCAGGGCACAGATACGCAGTATTTT. Translation gives CASSRGQGTDTQYF.